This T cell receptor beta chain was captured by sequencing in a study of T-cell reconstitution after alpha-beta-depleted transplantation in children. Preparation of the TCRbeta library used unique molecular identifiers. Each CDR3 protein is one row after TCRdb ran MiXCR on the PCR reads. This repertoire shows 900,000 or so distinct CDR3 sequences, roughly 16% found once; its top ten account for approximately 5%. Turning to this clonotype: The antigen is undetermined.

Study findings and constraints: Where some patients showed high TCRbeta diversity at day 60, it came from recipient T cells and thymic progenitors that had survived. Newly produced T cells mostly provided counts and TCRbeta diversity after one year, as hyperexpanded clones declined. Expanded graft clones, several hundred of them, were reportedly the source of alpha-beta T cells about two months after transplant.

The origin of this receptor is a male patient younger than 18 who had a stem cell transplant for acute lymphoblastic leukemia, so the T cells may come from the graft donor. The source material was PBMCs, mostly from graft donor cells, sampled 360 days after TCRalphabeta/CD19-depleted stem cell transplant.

CDR3 DNA sequence: TGTGCCAGCAGGAACAGGGCGTCGGAAGAGCAGTACTTC. Residues: CASRNRASEEQYF. The rearrangement links TRBV28 to TRBJ2-7; D perhaps matches TRBD1 (6 bases). The CDR3 spans 13 residues. Germline CDR1 and CDR2: MDHEN and SYDVKM. The germline V and J ends were trimmed by 6 bases and 7 bases, with 16 bases remaining between them.